A selection of T cell receptor beta chains follows, all from one sample in a study of blood T cell repertoires in COVID-19. The method was immunoSEQ multiplex PCR; TCRdb's version includes in-frame clones alone and lacks a portion of them. The sample has 95,000 to 150,000 clones, about 86% seen once. Input material: peripheral blood. Receptors were obtained from a woman aged 50 to 60 with acute or convalescent COVID-19. Each CDR3 is given with its conserved first and last residue. Fields, in order: J gene, D gene, V gene, clone size, CDR3 DNA, CDR3 protein. D genes are given only for firm matches. Rows give clone size only sometimes, using once, few, many, or a class for an expanded clone.

J: TRBJ2-7
D: TRBD2
V: TRBV7-9
size: NA
DNA: TGTGCCAGCAGCTTTGAGGGACTAGGGCTCGACGAGCAGTACTTC
CDR3: CASSFEGLGLDEQYF

J: TRBJ2-7
D: NA
V: TRBV6-6
size: NA
DNA: TGTGCCAGCAGTTCCGGGATCTCCTACGAGCAGTACTTC
CDR3: CASSSGISYEQYF

J: TRBJ1-5
D: NA
V: TRBV10-1
size: few
DNA: TGCGCCAGCAGTGGGCACTACCTGGGGCCCCAGCATTTT
CDR3: CASSGHYLGPQHF

J: TRBJ2-5
D: NA
V: TRBV11-2
size: NA
DNA: TGTGCCAGCAGCTACCAAGGACTTCAAGAGACCCAGTACTTC
CDR3: CASSYQGLQETQYF

J: TRBJ2-1
D: TRBD2
V: TRBV7-9
size: NA
DNA: TGTGCCAGCAGCTTAGAGTACGATGGCGGGAGGATCAATGAGCAGTTCTTC
CDR3: CASSLEYDGGRINEQFF

J: TRBJ2-4
D: TRBD2
V: TRBV27
size: NA
DNA: TGTGCCAGCAGTAACGGGGGGACCAAAAACATTCAGTACTTC
CDR3: CASSNGGTKNIQYF

J: TRBJ1-2
D: NA
V: TRBV6-5
size: NA
DNA: TGTGCCAGCAGTTACTCGAAACCCGGGGGGGGCTACACCTTC
CDR3: CASSYSKPGGGYTF

J: TRBJ1-1
D: TRBD1
V: TRBV13
size: once
DNA: TGTGCCAGCAGCTCGGCGGGGACAGCTGGGGAAGCTTTCTTT
CDR3: CASSSAGTAGEAFF

J: TRBJ1-2
D: NA
V: TRBV19
size: NA
DNA: TGTGCCAGTAGTTCTAGGCAGGGCGGCTATGGCTACACCTTC
CDR3: CASSSRQGGYGYTF

J: TRBJ1-1
D: TRBD1
V: TRBV11-2
size: NA
DNA: TGTGCCAGCAGCTCCACAGGGGGCGCGGGTGAAGCTTTCTTT
CDR3: CASSSTGGAGEAFF

J: TRBJ1-1
D: NA
V: TRBV3-1/TRBV3-2
size: NA
DNA: TGTGCCAGCAGCCAAGAACGGGACAAAGCTTTCTTT
CDR3: CASSQERDKAFF

J: TRBJ1-1
D: NA
V: TRBV2
size: NA
DNA: TGTGCCAGCAGTCCCTCGGGGATACACACTGAAGCTTTCTTT
CDR3: CASSPSGIHTEAFF

J: TRBJ1-4
D: NA
V: TRBV6-1
size: NA
DNA: TGTGCCAGCAGCGAAGCCAGGGGCACTAATGAAAAACTGTTTTTT
CDR3: CASSEARGTNEKLFF

J: TRBJ1-5
D: TRBD1
V: TRBV20-1
size: NA
DNA: TGCAGTGCTAGTACCGGGACAGGGGCTACTCAGCCCCAGCATTTT
CDR3: CSASTGTGATQPQHF

J: TRBJ1-2
D: TRBD1
V: TRBV4-1
size: NA
DNA: TGCGCCAGCAGCCCCGGACAGGGGGCTGGTGGCTACACCTTC
CDR3: CASSPGQGAGGYTF

J: TRBJ1-6
D: NA
V: TRBV11-2
size: NA
DNA: TGTGCCAGCAGCTTAGAGGGCGGGGGACGGCATTCACCCCTCCACTTT
CDR3: CASSLEGGGRHSPLHF

J: TRBJ1-1
D: TRBD1
V: TRBV4-1
size: NA
DNA: TGCGCCACCAAACCGGGACAGGAAAACACTGAAGCTTTCTTT
CDR3: CATKPGQENTEAFF

J: TRBJ1-4
D: TRBD1
V: TRBV19
size: NA
DNA: TGTGCCAGTAGTTATAGGGGACAGGGGGATGAAAAACTGTTTTTT
CDR3: CASSYRGQGDEKLFF

J: TRBJ2-5
D: TRBD1
V: TRBV7-6
size: NA
DNA: TGTGCCAGCAGTCCCGCGGGACAGGGGGCAGAGACCCAGTACTTC
CDR3: CASSPAGQGAETQYF

J: TRBJ1-4
D: NA
V: TRBV19
size: NA
DNA: TGTGCCAGTAGTGTTGAGCGAAAACTGTTTTTT
CDR3: CASSVERKLFF

J: TRBJ2-3
D: TRBD2
V: TRBV11-2
size: once
DNA: TGTGCCAGCAGCCCCCAGCGGGGGAGCACAGATACGCAGTATTTT
CDR3: CASSPQRGSTDTQYF

J: TRBJ1-3
D: NA
V: TRBV5-6
size: NA
DNA: TGTGCCAGCAGCTTAATCTCGGGTGGAAACACCATATATTTT
CDR3: CASSLISGGNTIYF

J: TRBJ2-3
D: TRBD2
V: TRBV7-2
size: NA
DNA: TGTGCCAGCAGAACGGGACTAGCGGGAGTGCTGGATACGCAGTATTTT
CDR3: CASRTGLAGVLDTQYF

J: TRBJ2-2
D: TRBD1
V: TRBV7-8
size: NA
DNA: TGTGCCAGCAGCTCCGGGACAGGGAGGACCGGGGAGCTGTTTTTT
CDR3: CASSSGTGRTGELFF

J: TRBJ2-7
D: NA
V: TRBV5-1
size: NA
DNA: TGCGCCAGCAGTCCAGGGGAAGCCGAGCAGTACTTC
CDR3: CASSPGEAEQYF

J: TRBJ2-7
D: TRBD2
V: TRBV5-4
size: NA
DNA: TGTGCCAGCGGCCCTGCCGGGACTAATAGAGGCGAGCAGTACTTC
CDR3: CASGPAGTNRGEQYF

J: TRBJ1-1
D: NA
V: TRBV5-4
size: NA
DNA: TGTGCCAGCAGCTTGGCGGGATACACTGAAGCTTTCTTT
CDR3: CASSLAGYTEAFF

J: TRBJ1-4
D: NA
V: TRBV4-1
size: once
DNA: TGCGCCAGCAGCCAGGGCGAGGGAAAACTGTTTTTT
CDR3: CASSQGEGKLFF

J: TRBJ1-2
D: NA
V: TRBV27
size: NA
DNA: TGTGCCAGCAGCAAGGGGAAGTTAACCAATAACTATGGCTACACCTTC
CDR3: CASSKGKLTNNYGYTF

J: TRBJ1-2
D: NA
V: TRBV19
size: NA
DNA: TGTGCCAGAGTCGTTTTAGGGGGAGATAGGGGCTACACCTTC
CDR3: CARVVLGGDRGYTF

J: TRBJ2-1
D: TRBD2
V: TRBV20-1
size: once
DNA: TGCAGTGCTAGTCCACTAGCGGGAAACAATGAGCAGTTCTTC
CDR3: CSASPLAGNNEQFF

J: TRBJ2-7
D: NA
V: TRBV12-5
size: NA
DNA: TGTGCTATCCGGGACATTCAACACGAGCAGTACTTC
CDR3: CAIRDIQHEQYF

J: TRBJ2-7
D: TRBD2
V: TRBV7-3
size: NA
DNA: TGTGCCAGCAGCTTAAGAGCGGGGGGGACCTACGAGCAGTACTTC
CDR3: CASSLRAGGTYEQYF

J: TRBJ2-1
D: NA
V: TRBV9
size: NA
DNA: TGTGCCAGCAGCGTAGGGCGGGGCTCCTACAATGAGCAGTTCTTC
CDR3: CASSVGRGSYNEQFF

J: TRBJ1-1
D: TRBD1
V: TRBV29-1
size: NA
DNA: TGCAGCGTAGACCGGGACAGGGGATGGGAGGACACTGAAGCTTTCTTT
CDR3: CSVDRDRGWEDTEAFF

J: TRBJ2-7
D: TRBD2
V: TRBV29-1
size: NA
DNA: TGCAGCGTTGCCACTAGCGGGAGTGCCAACGAGCAGTACTTC
CDR3: CSVATSGSANEQYF

J: TRBJ2-3
D: NA
V: TRBV30
size: NA
DNA: TGTGCCTGGAGGGAGGGGACAGATACGCAGTATTTT
CDR3: CAWREGTDTQYF

J: TRBJ2-2
D: NA
V: TRBV6-2/TRBV6-3
size: few
DNA: TGTGCCAGCAGCTCCGGGGGAAACACCGGGGAGCTGTTTTTT
CDR3: CASSSGGNTGELFF

J: TRBJ2-7
D: NA
V: TRBV7-9
size: NA
DNA: TGTGCCAGCAGCAAATATGGACGACTACGAAACGAGCAGTACTTC
CDR3: CASSKYGRLRNEQYF

J: TRBJ2-7
D: NA
V: TRBV24-1
size: once
DNA: TGTGCCACCAGTGACCCTGGGACTTCCTACGAGCAGTACTTC
CDR3: CATSDPGTSYEQYF

J: TRBJ2-1
D: TRBD2
V: TRBV14
size: NA
DNA: TGTGCCAGCAGCGATACTAGCGGGAGCCCCTCGTGGGAGTGGGATGAGCAGTTCTTC
CDR3: CASSDTSGSPSWEWDEQFF

J: TRBJ2-1
D: NA
V: TRBV9
size: once
DNA: TGTGCCAGCAGCGTCGTGGCGGAATACAATGAGCAGTTCTTC
CDR3: CASSVVAEYNEQFF

J: TRBJ1-4
D: NA
V: TRBV29-1
size: NA
DNA: TGCAGCGTTCCAATGGGGGCTTCTAATGAAAAACTGTTTTTT
CDR3: CSVPMGASNEKLFF

J: TRBJ2-5
D: NA
V: TRBV24-1
size: NA
DNA: TGTGCCACCAGTCCCGGACGGCAGGGGGGTAAGGAGACCCAGTACTTC
CDR3: CATSPGRQGGKETQYF

J: TRBJ1-2
D: NA
V: TRBV27
size: NA
DNA: TGTGCCAGCAGGACGGACTTAAACTATGGCTACACCTTC
CDR3: CASRTDLNYGYTF

J: TRBJ1-4
D: NA
V: TRBV7-2
size: NA
DNA: TGTGCCAGCAGCATAGACCGGGTTAATGAAAAACTGTTTTTT
CDR3: CASSIDRVNEKLFF

J: TRBJ2-5
D: TRBD1
V: TRBV7-9
size: NA
DNA: TGTGCCAGCAGCGCATCCGGGACAGGGGGCTCAGGCGTCGGGGAGACCCAGTACTTC
CDR3: CASSASGTGGSGVGETQYF